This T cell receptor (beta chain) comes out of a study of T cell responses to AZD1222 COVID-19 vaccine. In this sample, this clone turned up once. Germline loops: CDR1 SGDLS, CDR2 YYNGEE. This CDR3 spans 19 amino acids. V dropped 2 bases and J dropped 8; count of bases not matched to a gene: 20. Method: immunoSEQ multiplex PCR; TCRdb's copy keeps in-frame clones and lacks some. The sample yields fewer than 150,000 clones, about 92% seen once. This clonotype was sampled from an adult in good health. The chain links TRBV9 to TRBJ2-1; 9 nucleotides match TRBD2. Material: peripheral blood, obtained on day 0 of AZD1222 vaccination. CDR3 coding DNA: TGTGCCAGCAGCGTTGGGGTGGTATTAGCGGGGGCTCCTAGGGATGAGCAGTTCTTC. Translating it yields CASSVGVVLAGAPRDEQFF.